These T cell receptor beta chains were read from a single sample in a study of CD8 T cells in Susac syndrome. TCRdb re-derived calls from the immunoSEQ multiplex PCR reads in MiXCR, one entry per CDR3 protein. In the table there are 200,000 to 250,000 distinct CDR3 sequences, around 96% of which are singletons. Sequencing was carried out using CD4+ T cells from PBMCs. The receptors shown here come from a human donor with multiple sclerosis. Both conserved end residues are part of each CDR3. The D gene is left open where the match is weak. Clone size is given for some rows only: seen once, a few or many times, or a class if the clone is expanded.

TRBJ2-7,.,TRBV12-3/TRBV12-4,.,CASSFGTHSGSEQYF
TRBJ2-5,.,TRBV29-1,.,CSVDRARRKETQYF
TRBJ2-2,TRBD2,TRBV3-1,.,CASSGTMWGTGELFF
TRBJ2-2,.,TRBV15,.,CATSRPQGVRSGELFF
TRBJ2-7,.,TRBV3-1,.,CASSQEGPVLSEQYF
TRBJ2-4,TRBD2,TRBV2,.,CAIVSSGEPLAKNIQYF
TRBJ1-2,TRBD1,TRBV12-3/TRBV12-4,.,CASSQTGGLFGYTF
TRBJ2-3,TRBD2,TRBV7-3,few,CASSLLAGDTDTQYF
TRBJ2-2,.,TRBV2,.,CASTRETGELFF
TRBJ2-3,.,TRBV2,.,CASSGSRGRESADTQYF
TRBJ1-2,.,TRBV12-5,once,CASGLTGHGYGYTF
TRBJ2-1,TRBD2,TRBV20-1,.,CSATTSGRLHEQFF
TRBJ2-3,.,TRBV28,.,CASGGRRGTDTQYF
TRBJ1-5,.,TRBV28,.,CASSLTNQPQHF
TRBJ2-1,.,TRBV12-3/TRBV12-4,.,CASSRGTYNEQFF
TRBJ2-1,.,TRBV7-9,.,CASSLFVTSFYNEQFF
TRBJ1-2,.,TRBV3-1,few,CASSPGSYGYTF
TRBJ1-3,.,TRBV29-1,.,CSAHKPGLGNTIYF
TRBJ1-2,.,TRBV20-1,.,CSARSRGNYGYTF
TRBJ2-5,.,TRBV7-2,.,CASSTEETQYF
TRBJ2-4,.,TRBV28,.,CASSFHPLNIQYF
TRBJ1-2,.,TRBV30,.,CASIRGDGYTF
TRBJ2-1,TRBD1,TRBV24-1,.,CATSADRGEQFF
TRBJ2-1,.,TRBV20-1,.,CSARVEVPHQQFF
TRBJ2-5,.,TRBV3-1,once,CASSLKGTQYF
TRBJ2-7,TRBD2,TRBV19,.,CASRPGLAGDEQYF
TRBJ1-6,.,TRBV7-2,.,CASSLWVDSPLHF
TRBJ2-1,.,TRBV2,.,CASSDRNEQFF
TRBJ2-1,.,TRBV12-3/TRBV12-4,.,CASSGPRVEQFF
TRBJ1-2,.,TRBV3-1,.,CASSQLQGRGYTF
TRBJ1-5,.,TRBV20-1,.,CSARNTDNQPQHF
TRBJ1-2,TRBD1,TRBV30,.,CAWNRDSRNYGYTF
TRBJ2-3,.,TRBV5-6,.,CASSPSPGVDTQYF
TRBJ2-3,TRBD1,TRBV5-1,once,CASSLAGTGANTQYF
TRBJ2-7,TRBD2,TRBV6-5,.,CASSYGRTSGENEQYF
TRBJ2-1,TRBD2,TRBV30,.,CAWDHSGRHNEQFF
TRBJ2-5,TRBD1,TRBV20-1,once,CSASQGGFLETQYF
TRBJ2-1,TRBD1,TRBV7-9,once,CASSSNVGDRGEQFF
TRBJ2-7,.,TRBV30,.,CAWSVLREQYF
TRBJ1-2,TRBD1,TRBV15,.,CATSRGGTGYGYTF
TRBJ2-7,TRBD2,TRBV20-1,.,CSANGGTGYEQYF
TRBJ2-1,.,TRBV11-2,.,CASSLAPLLGSYNEQFF
TRBJ1-2,TRBD1,TRBV9,.,CASSVETGPIYGYTF
TRBJ1-1,.,TRBV29-1,.,CSALGVNTEAFF
TRBJ2-5,TRBD1,TRBV12-5,.,CASGRWDSQTQYF